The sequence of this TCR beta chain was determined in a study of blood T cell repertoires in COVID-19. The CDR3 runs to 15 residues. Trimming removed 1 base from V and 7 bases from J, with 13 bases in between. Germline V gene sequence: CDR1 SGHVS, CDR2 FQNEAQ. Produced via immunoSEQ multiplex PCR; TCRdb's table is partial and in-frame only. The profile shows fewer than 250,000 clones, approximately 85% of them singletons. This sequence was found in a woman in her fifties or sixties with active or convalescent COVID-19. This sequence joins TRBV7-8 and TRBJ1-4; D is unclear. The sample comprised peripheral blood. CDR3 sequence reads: CASSLVFASGEKLFF. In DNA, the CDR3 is TGTGCCAGCAGCTTAGTGTTCGCCTCGGGTGAAAAACTGTTTTTT.